The next 16 T cell receptor beta chains were all read from a single sample in a study of blood T cells in healthy people across ages. Alongside a J-beta primer mix, a sample-barcoded 5' primer served in a second PCR lasting about 7 to 12 cycles. In TCRdb, the 5' RACE reads were re-called with MiXCR into one record per CDR3 protein. The sample consists of about a million distinct CDR3 sequences, around 48% of them appearing once. The sample comprised blood. These receptors all stem from a man aged 30 to 45 in good health.

The V gene is TRBV20-1, the J gene TRBJ1-1; D may be TRBD1 (5 bases). Trimming left V 0 bases short and J 0 bases short, with 8 bases between. Germline CDR1 is DFQATT and CDR2 is SNEGSKA (reference sequence). The CDR3 is made up of 14 amino acids. This CDR3 reads CSARDGAMNTEAFF. The CDR3 DNA is TGCAGTGCTAGAGACGGGGCCATGAACACTGAAGCTTTCTTT.

This clonotype came up a few times. The chain recombines TRBV10-3 with TRBJ2-1, with D hard to call. Trimming removed 8 bases at V and 3 bases at J, with 17 bases between. In germline, CDR1 is ENHRY, CDR2 SYGVKD. The CDR3 has 15 residues. For the CDR3, the DNA is TGTGCCATCTCCGGTCTCGAATTGGTCTACAATGAGCAGTTCTTC. Encoded protein: CAISGLELVYNEQFF.

This clonotype was detected a few times. V and J are TRBV3-1 and TRBJ2-1, with 8 bases fitting TRBD2. CDR1 and CDR2 from the germline V gene are LGHDT and YNNKEL (reference sequence). Trimming cost V 4 bases and J 8 bases; bases outside gene matches: 10. The CDR3 consists of 15 residues. As DNA, the CDR3 is TGTGCCAGCAGCCCCTTCTCGGGGGGGCTGTATGAGCAGTTCTTC. Translation gives CASSPFSGGLYEQFF.

The chain carries TRBV12-3 or TRBV12-4 and TRBJ2-7; D remains unclear. This CDR3 spans 15 amino acids. V lost 0 bases and J 4 bases, leaving 13 bases between the germline ends. Here the CDR3 DNA reads TGTGCCAGCAGTTTAGCAACCGGGCTAAAATACGAGCAGTACTTC. Its translation: CASSLATGLKYEQYF.

V and J are TRBV3-1 and TRBJ2-4; D possibly corresponds to TRBD1 (5 bases). Trimming shortened V by 3 bases and J by 2 bases, and 8 bases separated the two germline ends. Germline CDR1 and CDR2: LGHDT and YNNKEL (reference sequence). The CDR3 is 14 residues long. CDR3 residues: CASSQQGSKNIQYF. In nucleotides, the CDR3 is TGTGCCAGCAGCCAGCAGGGTTCCAAAAACATTCAGTACTTC.

There are many counts of this clonotype. The chain joins TRBV10-3 to TRBJ2-5; the D gene is possibly TRBD2 (6 bases). Germline CDR1 reads ENHRY; CDR2 reads SYGVKD. The CDR3 is 14 amino acids. V dropped 3 bases and J dropped 2 bases, with 10 bases sitting between them. The DNA for the CDR3 is TGTGCCATCAGTGAACGGGGGTCTCAAGAGACCCAGTACTTC. It translates to CAISERGSQETQYF.

Only a few counts were recorded for this clonotype. This rearrangement joins TRBV3-1 to TRBJ2-1; no definite D call. This CDR3 contains 12 residues. Trimming left V 2 bases short and J 7 bases short, with 6 bases between. Germline loops: CDR1 LGHDT, CDR2 YNNKEL (reference sequence). In nucleotides, the CDR3 is TGTGCCAGCAGCCAAATCGGTAATGAGCAGTTCTTC. This translates into CASSQIGNEQFF.

J is TRBJ1-5 and V is TRBV20-1; 8 bases are shared with TRBD1. CDR1 is DFQATT, CDR2 SNEGSKA, per germline (reference sequence). V dropped 6 bases and J dropped 1; count of bases not matched to a gene: 5. The CDR3 sequence is 14 residues long. CDR3 DNA: TGCAGTGCCACGGACAGGGCAAGCAATCAGCCCCAGCATTTT. It is translated as CSATDRASNQPQHF.

This clonotype was picked up a small number of times. V gene TRBV4-3 combines with J gene TRBJ1-6, with TRBD1 matching over 8 bases. CDR1 is LGHNA and CDR2 is YSLEER in the germline V gene. This CDR3 region has 14 residues. The ends lost 4 bases at V and 9 bases at J; junction bases unmatched: 5. The CDR3 sequence: CASSRNDRGSPLHF. The CDR3 DNA sequence: TGCGCCAGCAGCCGAAACGACAGGGGTTCACCCCTCCACTTT.

The chain has TRBV6-5 and TRBJ1-1; 7 nucleotides match TRBD1. In germline, CDR1 is MNHEY, CDR2 SVGAGI. The CDR3 has 17 amino acids. V lost 2 bases, J lost 2 bases, and 11 bases stayed unmatched. The CDR3 sequence: CASSYIPGGSGNTEAFF. CDR3 nucleotide sequence: TGTGCCAGCAGTTACATCCCAGGGGGTTCGGGTAACACTGAAGCTTTCTTT.

The genes are TRBV20-1 and TRBJ2-7; the match to TRBD1 covers 7 bases. The CDR3 covers 14 residues. CDR1 DFQATT and CDR2 SNEGSKA come from the germline V gene (reference sequence). J gave up 0 bases and V 3 bases, and 5 bases lay outside the gene matches. In DNA, the CDR3 is TGCAGTGCTAGTGAGGGACAGCTCTCCTACGAGCAGTACTTC. Encoded protein: CSASEGQLSYEQYF.

This clonotype was seen only once. This sequence joins TRBV3-1 and TRBJ2-4; the D is unclear. The last part of the DNA fits TRBJ2-7 better; the J call may be wrong. This CDR3 has 15 residues. CDR1 LGHDT and CDR2 YNNKEL come from the germline V gene (reference sequence). The DNA of the CDR3 is TGTGCCAGCAGCCAAGATCATGCCCTTACCTACGAGCAGTACTTC. Protein: CASSQDHALTYEQYF.

The V call is TRBV6-4, the J call TRBJ2-7; no firm D call. V was cut by 3 bases and J by 7 bases, with 10 bases left in between. This CDR3 is built from 12 residues. The germline V gene has CDR1 MRHNA and CDR2 SNTAGT. In nucleotides, the CDR3 is TGTGCCAGCAGTGATCTTATTAATGAGCAGTACTTC. Protein: CASSDLINEQYF.

This chain uses TRBV7-2 with TRBJ2-4; the match to TRBD2 covers 9 bases. Judging by the DNA end, TRBJ2-7 fits better; the J call may be wrong. CDR3 size: 14 residues. The germline V gene has CDR1 SGHTA and CDR2 FQGNSA. The CDR3 sequence: CASSLVAGDAEQYF. The CDR3 region has the DNA TGTGCCAGCAGCTTAGTAGCGGGGGACGCCGAGCAGTACTTC.

The chain uses TRBV28 and TRBJ2-5; TRBD1 is a possible D gene (6 bases). Germline CDR1 is MDHEN and CDR2 is SYDVKM. CDR3 length equals 14 residues. Trimming cost V 5 bases and J 1 base, with 11 bases left between them. The CDR3 reads CASSDDRFQETQYF. The CDR3 DNA follows: TGTGCCAGCAGTGACGACAGGTTCCAAGAGACCCAGTACTTC. Full variable domain (rest looked up from reference TRBV28 and TRBJ2-5): DVKVTQSSRYLVKRTGEKVFLECVQDMDHENMFWYRQDPGLGLRLIYFSYDVKMKEKGDIPEGYSVSREKKERFSLILESASTNQTSMYLCASSDDRFQETQYFGPGTRLLVL.

This clonotype was picked up many times. The chain joins TRBV20-1 to TRBJ2-3, with D tentatively TRBD2 (6 bases). Germline CDR1 reads DFQATT; CDR2 reads SNEGSKA (reference sequence). V was trimmed by 5 bases and J by 2 bases, leaving 8 bases between them. This CDR3 has 12 amino acids. In nucleotides, the CDR3 is TGCAGTGCTCGGGACTTCACAGATACGCAGTATTTT. Translation gives CSARDFTDTQYF.